This TCR beta chain was documented in a study of regulatory T cells in long-lasting Graves disease. This CDR3 has 15 residues. V was clipped by 2 bases and J by 4 bases, with 12 bases between them. Germline values: CDR1 SGHNT, CDR2 YYREEE (reference sequence). The sample's time point: newly diagnosed GD, antithyroid drugs for less than 3 months. Making the TCR library involved RNA that had been extracted from PBMCs. This clonotype has just a few counts. For TCR beta, libraries came from iRepertoire HTBI primers and Arm-PCR of CDR3 regions. TCRdb ran MiXCR on the multiplex PCR reads and lists one entry per CDR3 protein. The data contain about 330,000 distinct CDR3 sequences, about a sixth of them singletons. In addition, the sample was reused for a study of T cells in Graves' hyperthyroidism and ophthalmopathy.

The clonotype was recovered from a woman under 30 with Graves disease. The input for sequencing was peripheral blood mononuclear cells (PBMCs), taken at new diagnosis, from a patient treated with antithyroid drugs. The J gene is TRBJ1-4, the V gene TRBV5-4; D is ambiguous. CDR3 nucleotides: TGTGCCAGCAGCTTCTCGGGAGCACGTAATGAAAAACTGTTTTTT. It yields the protein CASSFSGARNEKLFF. Looking up the rest from reference TRBV5-4 and TRBJ1-4 gives the full variable domain: ETGVTQSPTHLIKTRGQQVTLRCSSQSGHNTVSWYQQALGQGPQFIFQYYREEENGRGNFPPRFSGLQFPNYSSELNVNALELDDSALYLCASSFSGARNEKLFFGSGTQLSVL.